This TCR beta chain was identified in a study of regulatory T cells in long-lasting Graves disease. This clonotype appeared a few times. Through Arm-PCR of CDR3 regions and iRepertoire HTBI primers, TCR beta libraries were built. Each CDR3 protein gets one entry after TCRdb re-called the multiplex PCR reads with MiXCR. This sample has hundreds of thousands of distinct CDR3 sequences, with around a fifth found just once. Time point meaning: persistent/refractory GD, antithyroid drugs over 5 years with positive TRAb. The TCR library was prepared using RNA isolated from PBMCs. V was clipped by 3 bases and J by 4 bases, with 18 bases between them. The CDR3 covers 16 residues.

The chain recombines TRBV12-3 or TRBV12-4 with TRBJ1-2; D gene uncertain. This sequence was found in a female donor with Graves disease. This sample comprised peripheral blood mononuclear cells (PBMCs), obtained when the disease was refractory, from a patient treated with antithyroid drugs. CDR3: CASSFDEFVGAYGYTF. In DNA form, the CDR3 reads TGTGCCAGCAGTTTTGATGAGTTCGTGGGTGCCTATGGCTACACCTTC.